A single sample is the source of the 29 T cell receptor beta chains below, sequenced in a study of OX40 agonist ivuxolimab in advanced cancers. Library construction relied on the immunoSEQ multiplex PCR assay. TCRdb carries this immuneACCESS record with in-frame sequences only. Its versions omit some clonotypes, under half of them owing to an unresolved V gene in the studies checked, with the rest unexplained. In this sample the table shows around 60,000 clones, roughly nine tenths of which occur a single time. The ten largest clones add up to 1.5% to 2% of the sample. Here the sequenced sample was CD4+ or CD8+ T cells sorted from blood, taken in a trial of the OX40 agonist ivuxolimab. These receptors were taken from an adult with an advanced solid tumor such as melanoma, head and neck, liver or kidney cancer.

The chain combines TRBV2 with TRBJ1-1, with D maybe TRBD1 (6 bases). CDR1 is SNHLY, CDR2 FYNNEI, per germline. The CDR3 runs to 16 residues. V shed 8 bases and J shed 4 bases, with 23 bases lying between them. CDR3: CASARPVRGAVTEAFF. The CDR3 bases are TGTGCCAGCGCACGACCGGTACGGGGGGCAGTCACTGAAGCTTTCTTT.

This clone was observed a single time. The rearrangement joins TRBV14 to TRBJ2-1, with 11 nucleotides matching TRBD2. The CDR3 is 15 residues long. Germline V gives CDR1 SGHDN, CDR2 FVKESK. The V gene end was trimmed by 4 bases and the J gene end by 4 bases; junction bases not matched to a gene: 3. The CDR3 is CASSLAGGYYNEQFF. DNA for the CDR3: TGTGCCAGCAGCCTAGCGGGGGGGTATTACAATGAGCAGTTCTTC.

The chain couples TRBV14 to TRBJ2-3, with 7 positions matching TRBD1. J was trimmed by 6 bases and V by 4 bases; bases with no gene match: 7. This CDR3 has 14 amino acids. The germline CDR1 and CDR2 sequences are SGHDN and FVKESK. The CDR3 DNA is TGTGCCAGCAGCCTTGGACAGGCGTCCGATACGCAGTATTTT. This codes for CASSLGQASDTQYF.

The chain links TRBV19 to TRBJ1-1, with D perhaps matching TRBD1 (5 bases). This CDR3 region has 12 residues. In germline, CDR1 is LNHDA, CDR2 SQIVND (reference sequence). Trimming took 5 bases from V and 6 from J, leaving 10 bases between them. This CDR3 is CASSLQGSEAFF. For the CDR3, the DNA is TGTGCCAGTAGTCTGCAGGGATCTGAAGCTTTCTTT.

This sequence joins TRBV27 and TRBJ2-2, with 9 bases lining up with TRBD1. The length of the CDR3 is 15 residues. CDR1 is MNHEY and CDR2 is SMNVEV in the germline V gene (reference sequence). J gave up 1 base and V 10 bases, and 7 bases lay outside the gene matches. CDR3 sequence reads: CAKNRDRENTGELFF. CDR3 coding DNA: TGTGCCAAAAACCGGGACAGGGAGAACACCGGGGAGCTGTTTTTT.

This clone came up a few times. This chain's CDR3 is CASNVDIQPQHF. The CDR3 coding sequence is TGTGCCAGCAACGTAGACATTCAGCCCCAGCATTTT. The V and J genes are TRBV6-6 and TRBJ1-5; the D is unclear. V was clipped by 7 bases and J by 6 bases, with 10 bases between them. This CDR3 has 12 amino acids. CDR1 and CDR2 from the germline V gene are MNHNY and SVGAGI (reference sequence).

This chain uses TRBV28 with TRBJ1-1, with D unclear. Germline V gene data show CDR1 as MDHEN and CDR2 as SYDVKM. With 5 bases removed from V and 4 bases from J, the gap between germline ends came to 17 bases. The CDR3 has 15 residues. The CDR3 DNA reads as TGTGCCAGCAGTCCCCCCCATGGGGTCGGCACTGAAGCTTTCTTT. Protein product: CASSPPHGVGTEAFF. The entire variable domain, with the rest obtained from reference TRBV28 and TRBJ1-1, is as follows: DVKVTQSSRYLVKRTGEKVFLECVQDMDHENMFWYRQDPGLGLRLIYFSYDVKMKEKGDIPEGYSVSREKKERFSLILESASTNQTSMYLCASSPPHGVGTEAFFGQGTRLTVV.

Note on this clone: The junction and the germline gene differ at one end; a read error may be behind it. V is TRBV6-5 and J is TRBJ1-2; no firm D call. This CDR3 region has 15 residues. CDR1 is MNHEY, CDR2 SVGAGI, per germline. CDR3 in amino acids: CASSFWTTQNYVYTF. The CDR3 DNA reads as TGTGCCAGCAGTTTCTGGACGACCCAAAACTATGTCTACACCTTC.

The rearrangement uses TRBV19 and TRBJ2-2, with D tentatively TRBD2 (5 bases). Trimming took 5 bases from V and 7 from J, leaving 11 bases between them. CDR1 LNHDA and CDR2 SQIVND come from the germline V gene (reference sequence). The CDR3 runs to 13 residues. In DNA, the CDR3 is TGTGCCAGTAGTCTAGGACTTGACGGGGAGCTGTTTTTT. It specifies CASSLGLDGELFF.

The chain recombines TRBV9 with TRBJ2-5; 7 bases map to TRBD2. CDR3 length: 15 amino acids. CDR1 SGDLS and CDR2 YYNGEE come from the germline V gene. V was pared by 0 bases and J by 5 bases, with 7 bases of the junction left unmatched. The CDR3 sequence: CASSVGAGAGETQYF. The CDR3 DNA reads TGTGCCAGCAGCGTAGGGGCGGGAGCGGGGGAGACCCAGTACTTC.

The table lists this clone with a few counts. The chain carries TRBV30 and TRBJ2-1; the match to TRBD1 covers 7 bases. After removal of 8 bases from V and 0 bases from J, the junction contained 4 bases not matched to a gene. The CDR3 runs 13 residues. Germline-derived CDR1 and CDR2 are GTSNPN and SVGIG (reference sequence). For the CDR3, the DNA is TGTGCCGTTGGGGACAGCTCCTACAATGAGCAGTTCTTC. Its protein product is CAVGDSSYNEQFF.

This clone showed up just once. The J gene is TRBJ1-4, the V gene TRBV4-3, with 9 bases fitting TRBD1. The CDR3 runs to 19 residues. Germline CDR1 LGHNA, CDR2 YSLEER. After removal of 2 bases from V and 7 bases from J, the junction contained 17 bases not matched to a gene. CDR3 bases: TGCGCCAGCAGCCAATTTCATGGGCCGGGGGGACAGGGCGTTGAAAAACTGTTTTTT. Protein: CASSQFHGPGGQGVEKLFF.

The rearrangement uses TRBV6-5 and TRBJ1-2; D is possibly TRBD1 (6 bases). This CDR3 has 14 residues. V was trimmed by 6 bases and J by 6 bases, leaving 17 bases between them. Per the germline V gene, CDR1 is MNHEY and CDR2 is SVGAGI. Here the CDR3 reads CASRAAGTLNGYTF. The CDR3 DNA sequence: TGTGCCAGCAGGGCCGCCGGGACACTAAATGGCTACACCTTC.

This chain connects TRBV10-3 to TRBJ2-7; 9 bases fit TRBD1. Germline loops: CDR1 ENHRY, CDR2 SYGVKD. With V trimmed by 0 bases and J by 3 bases, 0 bases remained unmatched. The CDR3 totals 14 residues. CDR3 region: CAISESGQGYEQYF. In DNA form, the CDR3 reads TGTGCCATCAGTGAGTCGGGACAGGGCTACGAGCAGTACTTC.

V is TRBV7-2 and J is TRBJ1-1; no clear D. The CDR3 covers 14 residues. V was pared by 3 bases and J by 1 base, with 9 bases between. Germline loops: CDR1 SGHTA, CDR2 FQGNSA. This CDR3 reads CASSFSSGNTEAFF. The CDR3 DNA reads as TGTGCCAGCAGCTTCAGCAGCGGGAACACTGAAGCTTTCTTT.

The rearrangement joins TRBV2 to TRBJ1-2; the D gene is possibly TRBD1 (5 bases). Trimming took off 5 bases at V and 5 bases at J, with 18 bases between the two ends. CDR1 SNHLY and CDR2 FYNNEI come from the germline V gene. The length of the CDR3 is 15 residues. CDR3 DNA: TGTGCCAGCAGTCCCTGGGACCCAGTGGGGTATGGCTACACCTTC. The encoded protein is CASSPWDPVGYGYTF.

The V call is TRBV9, the J call TRBJ2-2; possibly TRBD1 for D (7 bases). The CDR3 totals 14 residues. V dropped 4 bases and J dropped 7 bases, with 14 bases sitting between them. From germline, CDR1 is SGDLS and CDR2 YYNGEE. The DNA for the CDR3 is TGTGCCAGCAGCTTCCAGGGGGGTATCGGGGAGCTGTTTTTT. This codes for CASSFQGGIGELFF.

The V and J genes are TRBV16 and TRBJ1-3; D remains unclear. This CDR3 comprises 12 residues. The V end was cut by 0 bases, the J end by 8 bases, with 5 bases between. From germline, CDR1 is KGHSY and CDR2 FQNENV. CDR3 DNA sequence: TGTGCCAGCAGCCAATCAGGAGACACCATATATTTT. This codes for CASSQSGDTIYF.

CDR3 region: CASSPIQGSNEQYF. The CDR3 bases are TGTGCCAGCAGCCCTATACAGGGTAGTAACGAGCAGTACTTC. This chain links TRBV11-2 with TRBJ2-7; possible D gene TRBD1, 6 bases. With 5 bases removed from V and 5 bases from J, the gap between germline ends came to 16 bases. The V gene's germline CDR1 is SGHAT and CDR2 FQNNGV. The CDR3 loop spans 14 amino acids.

The chain has TRBV28 and TRBJ2-7; 12 nucleotides agree with TRBD2. Trimming removed 1 base from V and 3 bases from J; junction bases left unmatched: 4. Germline V gene lookup returns CDR1 MDHEN and CDR2 SYDVKM. This CDR3 is 16 amino acids long. CDR3 sequence reads: CASSLSGLAGFYEQYF. The CDR3 coding sequence is TGTGCCAGCAGTTTATCAGGACTAGCGGGGTTCTACGAGCAGTACTTC.

V usage is TRBV30 and J usage is TRBJ1-1, with 7 bases matching TRBD1. This CDR3 comprises 13 residues. Germline V lookup: CDR1 GTSNPN, CDR2 SVGIG (reference sequence). The J segment lost 3 bases and the V segment lost 5 bases, leaving 6 bases of the junction unmatched. CDR3 coding DNA: TGTGCCTGGTCAACAGGGGTGCACACTGAAGCTTTCTTT. It encodes CAWSTGVHTEAFF.

CDR3 loop: CASSQLAGGMDTQYF. Here the CDR3 DNA reads TGTGCCAGCAGCCAACTAGCGGGGGGGATGGATACGCAGTATTTT. The rearrangement uses TRBV2 and TRBJ2-3, with 13 nucleotides matching TRBD2. This CDR3 region has 15 residues. Germline values: CDR1 SNHLY, CDR2 FYNNEI. V lost 6 bases and J lost 6; bases outside the gene matches: 6.

V usage is TRBV7-8 and J usage is TRBJ2-1; 11 nucleotides match TRBD2. CDR1 and CDR2 (germline): SGHVS, FQNEAQ. The trim removed 5 bases at V and 8 bases at J, leaving 11 bases unmatched. CDR3 size: 16 residues. The CDR3 nucleotides are TGTGCCAGCAGCCACTTAATAGCGGGAGGGCCCGATGAGCAGTTCTTC. Its translation: CASSHLIAGGPDEQFF.

CDR3 sequence (DNA): TGTGCCATCAGTGAGCCCAGACTAGCGGGGGGGGGCAATGAGCAGTTCTTC. This encodes CAISEPRLAGGGNEQFF. V usage is TRBV10-3 and J usage is TRBJ2-1, with 14 bases matching TRBD2. CDR1 and CDR2 (germline): ENHRY, SYGVKD. The length of the CDR3 is 17 residues. V shed 2 bases, J shed 6 bases, and the junction held 6 bases outside the gene matches.

V and J are TRBV10-3 and TRBJ2-2; 7 bases agree with TRBD1. CDR1 is ENHRY, CDR2 SYGVKD, per germline. The CDR3 sequence is 14 residues long. V shed 10 bases and J 1 base; nucleotides not matched to a gene: 6. As DNA, the CDR3 is TGTGCCACCAGGGACAGCCAGAACACCGGGGAGCTGTTTTTT. It is translated as CATRDSQNTGELFF.

The rearrangement links TRBV7-9 to TRBJ2-5, with unresolved D. V shed 1 base and J shed 3 bases, with 6 bases lying between them. CDR1 and CDR2 (germline): SEHNR, FQNEAQ (reference sequence). The CDR3 is 13 amino acids. The DNA of the CDR3 is TGTGCCAGCAGCTTAGTTCAGGAAGAGACCCAGTACTTC. The encoded protein is CASSLVQEETQYF.

This chain joins TRBV14 and TRBJ2-2; 10 bases align to TRBD2. Germline values: CDR1 SGHDN, CDR2 FVKESK. The J segment lost 6 bases and the V segment lost 2 bases, leaving 6 bases of the junction unmatched. This CDR3 is built from 16 residues. The CDR3: CASSQKAGGPAGELFF. The CDR3 nucleotides are TGTGCCAGCAGCCAAAAAGCGGGGGGGCCTGCCGGGGAGCTGTTTTTT.

The chain has TRBV9 and TRBJ1-2; D not certain. V lost 4 bases to trimming and J lost 2 bases, with 12 bases between them. CDR3 length equals 14 residues. The germline gives CDR1 SGDLS, CDR2 YYNGEE. The CDR3, as DNA: TGTGCCAGCAGCTCTCGAGGGAGGAACTATGGCTACACCTTC. Translation: CASSSRGRNYGYTF. Drawing the rest from reference TRBV9 and TRBJ1-2, the complete variable domain is DSGVTQTPKHLITATGQRVTLRCSPRSGDLSVYWYQQSLDQGLQFLIQYYNGEERAKGNILERFSAQQFPDLHSELNLSSLELGDSALYFCASSSRGRNYGYTFGSGTRLTVV.

The chain joins TRBV15 to TRBJ1-2; perhaps TRBD1 as D (5 bases). Germline-derived CDR1 and CDR2 are LNHNV and YYDKDF (reference sequence). Trimming stripped 7 bases from V and 4 bases from J, with 13 bases between. The length of the CDR3 is 13 residues. CDR3 sequence (DNA): TGTGCCACCACGGGGCGCAGTGGCTATGGCTACACCTTC. It yields the protein CATTGRSGYGYTF.